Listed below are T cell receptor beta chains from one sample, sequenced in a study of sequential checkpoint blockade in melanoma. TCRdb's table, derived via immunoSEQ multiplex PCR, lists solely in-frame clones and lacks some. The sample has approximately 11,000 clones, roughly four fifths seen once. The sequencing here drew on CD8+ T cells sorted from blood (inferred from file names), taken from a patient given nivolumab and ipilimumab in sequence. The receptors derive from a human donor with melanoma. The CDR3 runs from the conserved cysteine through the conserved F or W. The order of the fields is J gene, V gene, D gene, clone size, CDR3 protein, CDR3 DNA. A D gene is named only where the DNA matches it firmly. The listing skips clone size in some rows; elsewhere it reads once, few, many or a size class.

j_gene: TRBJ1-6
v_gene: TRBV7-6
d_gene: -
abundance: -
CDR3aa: CASSLGRNSPLHF
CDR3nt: TGTGCCAGCAGCTTAGGGAGGAATTCACCCCTCCACTTT

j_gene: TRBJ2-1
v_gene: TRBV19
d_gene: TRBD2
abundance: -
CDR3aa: CASSISLAGGGNEQFF
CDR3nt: TGTGCCAGTAGTATAAGCCTAGCGGGAGGTGGCAATGAGCAGTTCTTC

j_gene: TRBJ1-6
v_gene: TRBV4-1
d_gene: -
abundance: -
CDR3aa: CASSAHRVDNSPLHF
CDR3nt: TGCGCCAGCAGCGCCCACAGGGTCGATAATTCACCCCTCCACTTT

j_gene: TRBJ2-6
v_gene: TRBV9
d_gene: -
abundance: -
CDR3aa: CASSPDLSGANVLTF
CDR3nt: TGTGCCAGCAGCCCAGACTTATCTGGGGCCAACGTCCTGACTTTC

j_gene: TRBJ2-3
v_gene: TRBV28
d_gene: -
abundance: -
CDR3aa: CASMHRHYGEGADTQYF
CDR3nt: TGTGCCAGCATGCACAGGCATTACGGAGAGGGGGCAGATACGCAGTATTTT

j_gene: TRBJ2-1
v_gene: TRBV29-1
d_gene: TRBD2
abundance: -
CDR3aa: CSVDRSSGSYNEQFF
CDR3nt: TGCAGCGTTGACCGCTCTAGCGGTTCCTACAATGAGCAGTTCTTC

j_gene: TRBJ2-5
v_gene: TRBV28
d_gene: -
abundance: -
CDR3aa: CASSLPVGGGGQETQYF
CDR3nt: TGTGCCAGCAGTCTCCCCGTGGGAGGGGGGGGCCAAGAGACCCAGTACTTC

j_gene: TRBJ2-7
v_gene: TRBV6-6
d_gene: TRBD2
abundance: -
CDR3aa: CASILTSGLTYEQYF
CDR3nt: TGTGCCAGCATCCTTACTAGCGGGCTCACCTACGAGCAGTACTTC

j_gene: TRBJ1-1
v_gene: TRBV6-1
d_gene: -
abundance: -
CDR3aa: CASSERGWTEAFF
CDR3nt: TGTGCCAGCAGTGAAAGGGGATGGACTGAAGCTTTCTTT

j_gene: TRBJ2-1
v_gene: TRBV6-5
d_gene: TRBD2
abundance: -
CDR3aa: CASSPAGDEQFF
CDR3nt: TGTGCCAGCAGTCCCGCGGGGGATGAGCAGTTCTTC

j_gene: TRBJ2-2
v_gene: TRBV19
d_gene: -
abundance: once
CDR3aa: CASSMAGTGELFF
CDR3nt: TGTGCCAGTAGTATGGCTGGCACCGGGGAGCTGTTTTTT

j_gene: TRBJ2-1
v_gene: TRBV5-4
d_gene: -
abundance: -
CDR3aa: CASSLGRNEQFF
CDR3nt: TGTGCCAGCAGCTTGGGCCGGAATGAGCAGTTCTTC

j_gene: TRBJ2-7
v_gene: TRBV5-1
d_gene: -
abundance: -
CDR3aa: CASSTQQGHEQYF
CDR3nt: TGCGCCAGCAGCACTCAACAGGGCCACGAGCAGTACTTC

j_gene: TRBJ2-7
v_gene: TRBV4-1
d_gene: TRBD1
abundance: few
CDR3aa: CASSLGTGPSYEQYF
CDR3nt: TGCGCCAGCAGCCTTGGGACAGGGCCCTCCTACGAGCAGTACTTC

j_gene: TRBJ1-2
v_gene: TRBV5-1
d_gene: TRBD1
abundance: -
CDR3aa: CASSLETGSNYGYTF
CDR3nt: TGCGCCAGCAGCTTGGAGACAGGGAGTAACTATGGCTACACCTTC

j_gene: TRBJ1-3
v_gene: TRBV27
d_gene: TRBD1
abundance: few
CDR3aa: CASSPDRGGGNTIYF
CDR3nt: TGTGCCAGCAGCCCGGACAGGGGAGGTGGAAACACCATATATTTT

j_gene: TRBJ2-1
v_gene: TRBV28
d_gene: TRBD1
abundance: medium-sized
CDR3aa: CASSLGQYNEQFF
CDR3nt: TGTGCCAGCAGTTTGGGACAGTACAATGAGCAGTTCTTC